These 21 T cell receptor beta chains were all obtained from the same sample, sequenced in a study of T cells after yellow fever vaccination. TCRdb independently ran MiXCR on the 5' RACE reads; one entry per CDR3 protein. This table holds about 510,000 distinct CDR3 sequences, 21% found once. The specimen comprised PBMCs, sampled less than 25 days after the first yellow fever vaccination. All receptors derive from a man aged 18-30 years who received the YFV17D yellow fever vaccine.

The rearrangement links TRBV11-2 to TRBJ2-3; 8 bases line up with TRBD2. The CDR3 runs 16 residues. The J segment lost 3 bases and the V segment lost 5 bases, leaving 10 bases of the junction unmatched. The V gene's germline CDR1 is SGHAT and CDR2 FQNNGV. CDR3 nucleotide sequence: TGTGCCAGCAGCCGAATGACGGGGGGGGGGACAGATACGCAGTATTTT. Translation gives CASSRMTGGGTDTQYF.

The chain carries TRBV5-1 and TRBJ2-7; tentatively, D is TRBD1 (5 bases). Germline loops: CDR1 SGHRS, CDR2 YFSETQ. V was clipped by 1 base and J by 3 bases, with 8 bases between them. The CDR3 loop spans 13 amino acids. This CDR3 is CASSLMDNYEQYF. The CDR3 region has the DNA TGCGCCAGCAGCTTGATGGACAACTACGAGCAGTACTTC.

This clonotype turned up a few times. V gene TRBV27 combines with J gene TRBJ2-2; 11 bases are a match to TRBD2. Germline CDR1 is MNHEY and CDR2 is SMNVEV (reference sequence). V lost 8 bases, J lost 6 bases, and 20 bases stayed unmatched. The CDR3 length is 19 residues. The CDR3 bases are TGTGCCAGCGGAATTCGATTGCATTTAGCGGGGGGGCATCCCGGGGAGCTGTTTTTT. It yields the protein CASGIRLHLAGGHPGELFF.

The rearrangement joins TRBV20-1 to TRBJ2-2; TRBD1 matches at 8 bases. The CDR3 totals 14 residues. With 4 bases clipped from V and 8 bases from J, the junction kept 9 bases outside the gene matches. Germline V gene lookup returns CDR1 DFQATT and CDR2 SNEGSKA (reference sequence). The DNA for the CDR3 is TGCAGTGCTAAAAGGACAGGGAGGAGGGGGGAGCTGTTTTTT. Its translation is CSAKRTGRRGELFF.

A few counts support this clonotype. V and J are TRBV5-5 and TRBJ1-6, with D possibly being TRBD1 (5 bases). The V gene lost 5 bases and the J gene lost 0 bases, with 12 bases spanning the gap. The CDR3 covers 16 residues. CDR1 is SGHKS, CDR2 YYEKEE, per germline (reference sequence). The CDR3 DNA reads TGTGCCAGCAGGGGACGGCTAACCTCCTATAATTCACCCCTCCACTTT. Protein: CASRGRLTSYNSPLHF.

In this sample, this clonotype turned up a few times. This chain joins TRBV6-5 and TRBJ2-1; 7 bases align to TRBD2. Germline V CDR1 and CDR2: MNHEY, SVGAGI. Trimming cost V 2 bases and J 0 bases; bases outside gene matches: 1. The CDR3 extends over 15 amino acids. CDR3 region: CASSYTSDSYNEQFF. The CDR3 DNA follows: TGTGCCAGCAGTTACACTAGCGACTCCTACAATGAGCAGTTCTTC.

The chain employs TRBV7-9 and TRBJ2-5; 8 bases are shared with TRBD1. V lost 5 bases, J lost 1 base, and 6 bases stayed unmatched. CDR1 is SEHNR, CDR2 FQNEAQ, per germline (reference sequence). The CDR3 is 15 amino acids. DNA of the CDR3: TGTGCCAGCAGCGGTTGGACAGGGACCCAAGAGACCCAGTACTTC. This translates into CASSGWTGTQETQYF.

This clonotype was detected a few times. The chain carries TRBV12-3 or TRBV12-4 and TRBJ2-7, with TRBD1 matching over 8 bases. This CDR3 contains 14 residues. With 3 bases clipped from V and 1 base from J, the junction kept 2 bases outside the gene matches. In nucleotides, the CDR3 is TGTGCCAGCAGTTTGCAGGGGGCGTCCTACGAGCAGTACGTC. It yields the protein CASSLQGASYEQYV.

The V and J genes are TRBV5-1 and TRBJ1-1, with 8 positions matching TRBD1. This CDR3 comprises 12 residues. Germline CDR1 is SGHRS and CDR2 is YFSETQ. V gave up 4 bases and J gave up 6 bases; unmatched junction bases: 2. CDR3 in DNA: TGCGCCAGCAGCGTGGACAGGGCTGAAGCTTTCTTT. Protein product: CASSVDRAEAFF.

V and J are TRBV7-9 and TRBJ2-7; maybe TRBD1 (6 bases). Germline V CDR1 and CDR2: SEHNR, FQNEAQ (reference sequence). There are 16 residues in the CDR3. V shed 4 bases and J shed 3 bases, with 19 bases lying between them. CDR3 loop: CASSSDRDTKNYEQYF. The CDR3 region has the DNA TGTGCCAGCAGCTCCGACCGGGACACCAAAAACTACGAGCAGTACTTC. The complete variable domain, with remaining parts taken from reference TRBV7-9 and TRBJ2-7, reads DTGVSQNPRHKITKRGQNVTFRCDPISEHNRLYWYRQTLGQGPEFLTYFQNEAQLEKSRLLSDRFSAERPKGSFSTLEIQRTEQGDSAMYLCASSSDRDTKNYEQYFGPGTRLTVT.

This clonotype was detected only a few times. The chain uses TRBV4-2 and TRBJ2-3, with 15 bases lining up with TRBD2. CDR1 is LGHNA, CDR2 YNFKEQ, per germline. This CDR3 contains 18 residues. The V segment lost 4 bases and the J segment 0 bases; nucleotides outside the gene matches: 5. The CDR3 DNA follows: TGTGCCAGCAGCCGACGGACTAGCGGGGGGGCGAGCACAGATACGCAGTATTTT. Its protein product is CASSRRTSGGASTDTQYF.

The chain couples TRBV7-9 to TRBJ2-1, with D possibly TRBD1 on 6 matching bases. CDR3 size: 15 residues. CDR1 and CDR2 from the germline V gene are SEHNR and FQNEAQ (reference sequence). V shed 5 bases and J shed 4 bases, with 15 bases lying between them. In DNA, the CDR3 is TGTGCCAGCAGCCCCCGGACAGAGCCTTACAATGAGCAGTTCTTC. The encoded protein is CASSPRTEPYNEQFF.

This clonotype was observed many times. This sequence joins TRBV5-1 and TRBJ2-5; 8 bases line up with TRBD2. The CDR3 sequence is 16 residues long. Per germline, CDR1 SGHRS and CDR2 YFSETQ. V shed 4 bases, J shed 5 bases, and the junction held 13 bases outside the gene matches. The CDR3, as DNA: TGCGCCAGCAGCCCGTCTGGTGAGGTAGCGGGGGAGACCCAGTACTTC. Translated, it gives CASSPSGEVAGETQYF.

This chain connects TRBV7-2 to TRBJ2-5, with D maybe TRBD2 (5 bases). The CDR3 is made up of 14 amino acids. V was pared by 4 bases and J by 5 bases, with 14 bases between. Germline CDR1 reads SGHTA; CDR2 reads FQGNSA. CDR3 sequence (DNA): TGTGCCAGCAGCTCCGGTCGGGGTTTCGAGACCCAGTACTTC. This gives the protein CASSSGRGFETQYF.

This clonotype was seen more than once but under ten times. The CDR3 loop reads CASSLAPRIARNNEQFF. Here the CDR3 DNA reads TGCGCCAGCAGCTTGGCCCCCCGTATAGCGAGAAACAATGAGCAGTTCTTC. The chain combines TRBV5-1 with TRBJ2-1, with D possibly being TRBD2 (5 bases). This CDR3 comprises 17 residues. The V gene's germline CDR1 is SGHRS and CDR2 YFSETQ. Trimming took 0 bases from V and 5 from J, leaving 18 bases between them. Full variable domain (remainder filled in from reference TRBV5-1 and TRBJ2-1): KAGVTQTPRYLIKTRGQQVTLSCSPISGHRSVSWYQQTPGQGLQFLFEYFSETQRNKGNFPGRFSGRQFSNSRSEMNVSTLELGDSALYLCASSLAPRIARNNEQFFGPGTRLTVL.

The CDR3 loop is CASSEPSGTATDTQYF. CDR3 nucleotide sequence: TGTGCCAGCAGTGAACCTTCCGGGACAGCCACAGATACGCAGTATTTT. J is TRBJ2-3 and V is TRBV25-1; 7 bases agree with TRBD1. The CDR3 spans 16 residues. The germline V gene has CDR1 MGHDK and CDR2 SYGVNS. J was trimmed by 2 bases and V by 2 bases; bases with no gene match: 7.

This clonotype came up a few times. The CDR3 here is CASWVEGVYGYTF. CDR3 nucleotides: TGTGCCAGCTGGGTCGAGGGGGTCTATGGCTACACCTTC. This chain links TRBV12-3 or TRBV12-4 with TRBJ1-2, with D possibly being TRBD1 (6 bases). The CDR3 length is 13 residues. Trimming took 8 bases from V and 4 from J, leaving 14 bases between them.

This clonotype was observed at least ten times. V usage is TRBV7-2 and J usage is TRBJ1-1; D gene uncertain. V was clipped by 0 bases and J by 1 base, with 6 bases between them. This CDR3 comprises 14 residues. Germline CDR1 is SGHTA and CDR2 is FQGNSA. In DNA form, the CDR3 reads TGTGCCAGCAGCTTAGCGTGGGAGAACACTGAAGCTTTCTTT. The encoded protein is CASSLAWENTEAFF. Full variable domain (missing parts from reference TRBV7-2 and TRBJ1-1): GAGVSQSPSNKVTEKGKDVELRCDPISGHTALYWYRQSLGQGLEFLIYFQGNSAPDKSGLPSDRFSAERTGGSVSTLTIQRTQQEDSAVYLCASSLAWENTEAFFGQGTRLTVV.

V usage is TRBV7-9 and J usage is TRBJ2-7, with TRBD1 matching over 8 bases. The germline CDR1 and CDR2 sequences are SEHNR and FQNEAQ (reference sequence). With 3 bases clipped from V and 6 bases from J, the junction kept 1 base outside the gene matches. CDR3 length equals 12 residues. The CDR3: CASSFGQGEQYV. For the CDR3, the DNA is TGTGCCAGCAGCTTCGGACAGGGCGAGCAGTACGTC.

This clonotype occurred a few times. The genes are TRBV7-2 and TRBJ1-5; maybe TRBD1 (5 bases). V was cut by 1 base and J by 3 bases, with 10 bases left in between. The CDR3 length is 15 residues. Germline CDR1 and CDR2: SGHTA and FQGNSA. The DNA for the CDR3 is TGTGCCAGCAGCTTAGTCCCCGGGGCCAATCAGCCCCAGCATTTT. It yields the protein CASSLVPGANQPQHF.

This clonotype was seen repeatedly, ten times or more. This sequence joins TRBV5-5 and TRBJ2-1; D might be TRBD2 (6 bases). The CDR3 totals 16 residues. The germline V and J ends were trimmed by 0 bases and 0 bases, with 10 bases remaining between them. In germline, CDR1 is SGHKS, CDR2 YYEKEE (reference sequence). In DNA, the CDR3 is TGTGCCAGCAGCTTGGATGGAGGGAGCTCCTACAATGAGCAGTTCTTC. It translates to CASSLDGGSSYNEQFF.